The 11 T cell receptor beta chains reported below all come from one sample, sequenced in a study of blood T cell repertoires in COVID-19. The data were produced by immunoSEQ multiplex PCR, yet TCRdb's version contains in-frame clones alone and is incomplete. The sample holds approximately 290,000 clones, around 85% seen once. The sequenced sample consisted of peripheral blood. These receptors were collected from a human donor with COVID-19, enrolled during active disease. The donor label of this sample is uncertain.

This clone has only a few counts. The J gene is TRBJ2-2, the V gene TRBV5-1, with a tentative D call TRBD2 (6 bases). This CDR3 comprises 15 residues. Trimming took off 4 bases at V and 5 bases at J, with 15 bases between the two ends. Germline V CDR1 and CDR2: SGHRS, YFSETQ. The CDR3 reads CASSLGDSRTGELFF. As DNA, the CDR3 is TGCGCCAGCAGCCTCGGGGACTCGAGGACCGGGGAGCTGTTTTTT.

V and J are TRBV5-4 and TRBJ2-5; 9 bases align to TRBD1. Germline V lookup: CDR1 SGHNT, CDR2 YYREEE (reference sequence). V was pared by 3 bases and J by 5 bases, with 11 bases of the junction left unmatched. The CDR3 consists of 16 residues. For the CDR3, the DNA is TGTGCCAGCAGCTCTACAGGGGGCGAAGGGGGCGAGACCCAGTACTTC. Protein sequence: CASSSTGGEGGETQYF.

This chain uses TRBV6-9 with TRBJ1-3, with D perhaps TRBD1 (5 bases). V lost 3 bases to trimming and J lost 4 bases, with 13 bases between them. The CDR3 runs to 15 residues. Looked up from germline, CDR1 is MNHGY and CDR2 is SVAAGI. This chain's CDR3 is CASSYVGGAGNTIYF. In nucleotides, the CDR3 is TGTGCCAGCAGTTACGTCGGGGGAGCAGGAAACACCATATATTTT.

The count of this clone is one. The gene calls are TRBV5-1 and TRBJ1-2, with a possible D match to TRBD1 (5 bases). With 4 bases removed from V and 4 bases from J, the gap between germline ends came to 14 bases. This CDR3 is 14 amino acids long. Germline values: CDR1 SGHRS, CDR2 YFSETQ. CDR3 nucleotide sequence: TGCGCCAGCAGCCCCCGGGACTCGGGCTATGGCTACACCTTC. Protein product: CASSPRDSGYGYTF.

This chain uses TRBV5-6 with TRBJ1-1; no clear D. Germline lookup yields CDR1 SGHDT and CDR2 YYEEEE. The length of the CDR3 is 13 residues. V was cut by 0 bases and J by 6 bases, with 9 bases left in between. The CDR3 is CASSLVGSAEAFF. CDR3 nucleotides: TGTGCCAGCAGCTTGGTAGGGAGCGCTGAAGCTTTCTTT.

The chain combines TRBV18 with TRBJ1-3, with a weak D call TRBD1 (5 bases). V dropped 3 bases and J dropped 0 bases, with 15 bases sitting between them. Germline loops: CDR1 KGHSH, CDR2 LQKENI. CDR3 length: 17 amino acids. The CDR3 nucleotides are TGTGCCAGCTCACCGGCACGGACACAGGTCTCTGGAAACACCATATATTTT. Translation gives CASSPARTQVSGNTIYF.

The chain has TRBV27 and TRBJ2-1; 12 bases map to TRBD2. There are 17 residues in the CDR3. Germline V CDR1 and CDR2: MNHEY, SMNVEV (reference sequence). V was clipped by 7 bases and J by 2 bases; unmatched bases: 9. The CDR3 region is CASTGPGLAGTYNEQFF. CDR3 DNA sequence: TGTGCCAGCACCGGTCCGGGACTAGCGGGTACCTACAATGAGCAGTTCTTC.

This clone was counted a single time. The J gene is TRBJ2-5, the V gene TRBV28, with 8 bases lining up with TRBD1. This CDR3 is built from 15 residues. V shed 5 bases and J 4 bases; nucleotides not matched to a gene: 9. The germline V gene has CDR1 MDHEN and CDR2 SYDVKM. The CDR3 loop is CASSLGAGGRETQYF. CDR3 DNA sequence: TGTGCCAGCAGTCTAGGGGCAGGGGGCCGAGAGACCCAGTACTTC.

CDR3 in DNA: TGTGCCAGCAGCCTGGGACAACGGGAAAAACTGTTTTTT. Its translation is CASSLGQREKLFF. The V and J genes are TRBV12-3 or TRBV12-4 and TRBJ1-4, with D maybe TRBD1 (6 bases). The CDR3 is made up of 13 amino acids. V lost 6 bases to trimming and J lost 8 bases, with 13 bases between them.

V usage is TRBV27 and J usage is TRBJ2-7; the D is unclear. V lost 6 bases to trimming and J lost 1 base, with 16 bases between them. The CDR3 runs 15 residues. Germline loops: CDR1 MNHEY, CDR2 SMNVEV (reference sequence). The chain's CDR3 is CASSLERAFSYEQYF. The CDR3 nucleotides read TGTGCCAGCAGCCTTGAAAGAGCTTTTTCCTACGAGCAGTACTTC.

V gene TRBV6-5 combines with J gene TRBJ2-1; 11 bases are a match to TRBD2. The trim removed 4 bases at V and 5 bases at J, leaving 1 base unmatched. This CDR3 spans 14 amino acids. CDR1 is MNHEY and CDR2 is SVGAGI in the germline V gene. The CDR3 DNA reads TGTGCCAGCAGTTCGGGACTAGCGGACAATGAGCAGTTCTTC. This gives the protein CASSSGLADNEQFF.